What follows is one T cell receptor (beta chain) and its context. Its antigen has not been determined. No base quality values were provided; no much bigger clone lies one nucleotide off. The sample originates from a study of shared clonotypes between healthy human individuals (dated by TCRdb to 2018 to 2020). Notes on the research overall: The cohort included a few men and two women between 18 and 49 years of age. For each donor, three plates each were used for CD4 naive and CD4 memory, two plates were used for CD8 naive, and one plate was used for CD8 memory. Blood TCR repertoires of roughly 5 healthy adults were deeply sequenced to estimate repertoire size and the extent of clonotype sharing between individuals. To increase sequencing depth and limit assay-specific biases, TCR repertoire library preparation and sequencing were carried out by different laboratories using diverse techniques. Leukapheresis yielded between about 0.9 and 8.9 billion PBMCs per donor. Paper-wide results and their limitations: When several donors were compared, the shared fraction of clonotypes was about 5.4% for naive CD4, more than 3% for naive CD8, 2% to 2.5% for memory CD4, and roughly 0.43% for memory CD8. Clonotypes shared by all four sorted-subset donors showed higher generation probabilities than non-shared clonotypes. The small number of donors limited the genetic and exposure-history diversity represented. Naive subsets generally had larger estimated clonotype richness than memory subsets. Sampling was limited to blood, and TCR repertoires in tissue likely differ from TCR repertoires in blood. Incomplete sequencing was indicated by rarefaction of sorted-subset datasets, despite the large sequencing depth. Pairwise subsampling led to the expectation that sequencing depth would affect the degree of clonotype sharing among donors.

Using the deep immunoSEQ assay, TCR CDR3 regions were amplified from genomic DNA by multiplex PCR. For each cell subset, the extracted genomic DNA was distributed evenly across all wells of several immunoSEQ 96-well plates, and each plate served as one replicate. For sorted subsets, 200 to 250 ng of genomic DNA, equivalent to roughly 30,000 T cell genomes, went into each replicate PCR. The purified libraries were quantified using a Qubit 3.0 fluorometer, sized with a Bioanalyzer 2100, and then quantified again using the KAPA Library Quantification kit. Every immunoSEQ 96-well plate was sequenced on a dedicated single-read 150-cycle Illumina NextSeq 550 flow cell. Processing in the source paper ran as follows. Because the immunoSEQ output included only junctional sequences and no quality scores, the filtering could not be the same as the filtering used for full-length reads. Sequences were annotated with PyIR, a Python wrapper for IgBLAST v1.9, using IMGT germline references to assign V/J genes and CDR3. Any read was removed if the V/J assignment was weak (E-value above 1e-6), the CDR3 was missing, or the read contained stop codons, out-of-frame junctions, or ambiguous translated residues. V3J clonotypes were defined by identical inferred V gene, J gene, and CDR3 amino acid sequence. To compute the percentage overlap between repertoires, the number of shared unique clonotypes was divided by the size of the smaller repertoire. RTK rarefaction, the Chao1 estimator, and Recon v2.1 estimates of unobserved clonotypes were used to assess repertoire richness. Generation probabilities were computed with OLGA for all TCRbeta clonotypes obtained by the gDNA method from a handful of donors. TCRdb took over this immuneACCESS table, retaining in-frame rearrangements with V and J assigned. Such tables are incomplete; in checked studies, under half of the missing clones stem from an unresolved V gene, and the remainder is unexplained. V and J calls and clone size are given by that table; D and trimming were obtained from the DNA. Across this sample there are hundreds of thousands of clones, with approximately 96% seen only once. Of the sample, 0.11% falls within the top ten clones.

Unmatched junction bases come to 5, with V trimmed by 1 base and J by 5 bases. CDR1 and CDR2 are read off the germline V gene as SGHDT and YYEEEE. Its CDR3 holds 14 amino acids, cysteine through phenylalanine. The only DNA kept is the CDR3, 42 bases in frame from the first base. CD8 naive samples were obtained by positive selection for CCR7 among CD45RO-negative cells, yielding a CD45RA+CCR7+ population from which TemRA cells were excluded. Donors were healthy HIV-negative adults with no recently reported acute infections or vaccinations. All donors were Caucasian adults living in Nashville, Tennessee, USA. Blood was collected by leukapheresis, and PBMCs were isolated by Ficoll-Histopaque density gradient centrifugation and then cryopreserved in liquid nitrogen vapor phase. Purity and quantity of every magnetically sorted T cell population were checked by analytical flow cytometry. Each sorted fraction had its genomic DNA isolated and then quantified by UV absorbance on a Nanodrop 2000c.

This receptor was identified in a woman in her twenties or thirties in good health. Recombination connected TRBV5-6 to TRBJ2-5, with 7 bases aligning to TRBD1. Sequenced input: naive CD8+ T cells sorted from blood. Interpreted using the paper, the cell subset or site label stands for: CD45RA+CCR7+. The CDR3 loop reads CASSLTVRGETQYF. The base sequence is TGTGCCAGCAGCTTGACAGTCAGGGGGGAGACCCAGTACTTC. This CDR3, with the reference TRBV5-6 and TRBJ2-5 proteins standing in past its ends, gives the full variable domain DAGVTQSPTHLIKTRGQQVTLRCSPKSGHDTVSWYQQALGQGPQFIFQYYEEEERQRGNFPDRFSGHQFPNYSSELNVNALLLGDSALYLCASSLTVRGETQYFGPGTRLLVL.